A selection of T cell receptor beta chains follows, all from one sample in a study of OX40 agonist ivuxolimab in advanced cancers. The protocol was immunoSEQ multiplex PCR, while the TCRdb copy is restricted to in-frame clones and leaves out a portion. The sample gives 70,000 to 75,000 clones, more than 65% of which show up once; about 1% is in the top ten. This sample comprised CD4+ or CD8+ T cells sorted from blood, obtained in a trial of the OX40 agonist ivuxolimab. These receptors were obtained from an adult with an advanced solid tumor such as melanoma, head and neck, liver or kidney cancer. The CDR3 runs from the conserved cysteine through the conserved F or W. The D gene is left open where the match is weak. Only part of the rows carry a size: once, few, many, or a class if the clone is expanded.

CDR3aa: CASSEMAGNTAEAFF; CDR3nt: TGTGCCAGCAGTGAAATGGCGGGGAATACCGCTGAAGCTTTCTTT; abundance: NA; v_gene: TRBV2; d_gene: NA; j_gene: TRBJ1-1
CDR3aa: CASSEPGPLPSYTF; CDR3nt: TGCGCCAGCAGCGAACCCGGGCCTCTCCCTTCCTACACCTTC; abundance: NA; v_gene: TRBV5-1; d_gene: NA; j_gene: TRBJ1-2
CDR3aa: CASSLEAQSGRQPQHF; CDR3nt: TGTGCCAGCAGCTTAGAGGCTCAATCCGGCAGACAGCCCCAGCATTTT; abundance: NA; v_gene: TRBV7-2; d_gene: NA; j_gene: TRBJ1-5
CDR3aa: CSVPPSSRPGLNTEAFF; CDR3nt: TGCAGCGTCCCTCCCTCCTCGCGACCAGGGTTGAACACTGAAGCTTTCTTT; abundance: NA; v_gene: TRBV29-1; d_gene: NA; j_gene: TRBJ1-1
CDR3aa: CASPPDPYGYTF; CDR3nt: TGTGCCAGCCCACCCGACCCGTATGGCTACACCTTC; abundance: NA; v_gene: TRBV18; d_gene: NA; j_gene: TRBJ1-2
CDR3aa: CASSLLGLQSTEAFF; CDR3nt: TGTGCCAGCAGCTTATTGGGCCTACAGAGCACTGAAGCTTTCTTT; abundance: NA; v_gene: TRBV7-2; d_gene: NA; j_gene: TRBJ1-1
CDR3aa: CASSVDRYEQYF; CDR3nt: TGCGCCAGCAGCGTCGACCGCTACGAGCAGTACTTC; abundance: NA; v_gene: TRBV5-1; d_gene: NA; j_gene: TRBJ2-7
CDR3aa: CASSLGVRGDLEETQYF; CDR3nt: TGCGCCAGCAGCTTGGGTGTGCGGGGGGACTTAGAAGAGACCCAGTACTTC; abundance: NA; v_gene: TRBV5-1; d_gene: TRBD2; j_gene: TRBJ2-5
CDR3aa: CASSLAGRVNEKLFF; CDR3nt: TGTGCCAGCAGCTTAGCTGGCAGAGTAAATGAAAAACTGTTTTTT; abundance: NA; v_gene: TRBV7-2; d_gene: NA; j_gene: TRBJ1-4
CDR3aa: CASSHQGGQTLGNTIYF; CDR3nt: TGTGCCAGCAGTCACCAGGGGGGACAGACCTTGGGAAACACCATATATTTT; abundance: NA; v_gene: TRBV7-2; d_gene: TRBD1; j_gene: TRBJ1-3
CDR3aa: CASSLTGGLENTGELFF; CDR3nt: TGTGCCAGCAGCCTAACAGGGGGCCTGGAGAACACCGGGGAGCTGTTTTTT; abundance: NA; v_gene: TRBV7-3; d_gene: TRBD1; j_gene: TRBJ2-2
CDR3aa: CASSLGVGQGTDTQYF; CDR3nt: TGTGCCAGCAGCTTAGGGGTGGGACAGGGGACAGATACGCAGTATTTT; abundance: NA; v_gene: TRBV7-3; d_gene: TRBD1; j_gene: TRBJ2-3
CDR3aa: CASSLMAWRGELEQYF; CDR3nt: TGTGCCAGCAGCTTAATGGCTTGGCGGGGGGAGCTTGAGCAGTACTTC; abundance: NA; v_gene: TRBV7-3; d_gene: TRBD2; j_gene: TRBJ2-7
CDR3aa: CASSSMQGVTDTQYF; CDR3nt: TGTGCCAGTAGTTCAATGCAGGGGGTCACGGATACGCAGTATTTT; abundance: few; v_gene: TRBV19; d_gene: TRBD1; j_gene: TRBJ2-3
CDR3aa: CASSPVGTGGVDTQYF; CDR3nt: TGTGCCAGCTCACCAGTAGGGACAGGGGGCGTGGATACGCAGTATTTT; abundance: NA; v_gene: TRBV18; d_gene: TRBD1; j_gene: TRBJ2-3
CDR3aa: CASSSYQGNTEAFF; CDR3nt: TGTGCCAGCAGCTCGTATCAAGGGAACACTGAAGCTTTCTTT; abundance: NA; v_gene: TRBV7-8; d_gene: NA; j_gene: TRBJ1-1
CDR3aa: CATQGDLDSPLHF; CDR3nt: TGTGCCACCCAGGGGGACCTAGATTCACCCCTCCACTTT; abundance: NA; v_gene: TRBV9; d_gene: TRBD1; j_gene: TRBJ1-6
CDR3aa: CASGLGEPQHF; CDR3nt: TGTGCTAGTGGTTTGGGTGAGCCCCAGCATTTT; abundance: NA; v_gene: TRBV12-5; d_gene: NA; j_gene: TRBJ1-5
CDR3aa: CASSESGRMYSVTQYF; CDR3nt: TGTGCCAGCAGTGAAAGTGGTAGGATGTATTCTGTGACCCAGTACTTC; abundance: NA; v_gene: TRBV2; d_gene: NA; j_gene: TRBJ2-5
CDR3aa: CASSYKDRSYGYTF; CDR3nt: TGTGCCAGCAGTTATAAGGACAGGTCCTATGGCTACACCTTC; abundance: NA; v_gene: TRBV6-5; d_gene: TRBD1; j_gene: TRBJ1-2
CDR3aa: CASSADRGAEAFF; CDR3nt: TGTGCCAGCAGCGCAGACAGGGGGGCTGAAGCTTTCTTT; abundance: few; v_gene: TRBV6-4; d_gene: TRBD1; j_gene: TRBJ1-1
CDR3aa: CASSSTTGGGNTEAFF; CDR3nt: TGCGCCAGCAGCTCCACGACAGGAGGGGGGAACACTGAAGCTTTCTTT; abundance: NA; v_gene: TRBV5-1; d_gene: NA; j_gene: TRBJ1-1
CDR3aa: CASSLEQFGGQPQHF; CDR3nt: TGTGCCAGCAGCTTGGAGCAGTTTGGAGGTCAGCCCCAGCATTTT; abundance: NA; v_gene: TRBV5-5; d_gene: NA; j_gene: TRBJ1-5
CDR3aa: CASRIQGGAEAFF; CDR3nt: TGTGCCAGTAGGATACAGGGGGGGGCTGAAGCTTTCTTT; abundance: NA; v_gene: TRBV19; d_gene: TRBD1; j_gene: TRBJ1-1
CDR3aa: CASSRQGNSPLHF; CDR3nt: TGTGCCAGCAGCCGACAGGGTAATTCACCCCTCCACTTT; abundance: once; v_gene: TRBV9; d_gene: TRBD1; j_gene: TRBJ1-6
CDR3aa: CASTTGETQYF; CDR3nt: TGTGCCAGCACGACCGGAGAGACCCAGTACTTC; abundance: NA; v_gene: TRBV2; d_gene: NA; j_gene: TRBJ2-5
CDR3aa: CASSSDTGRDYEQYF; CDR3nt: TGTGCCAGCAGCTCAGATACGGGCAGGGACTACGAGCAGTACTTC; abundance: NA; v_gene: TRBV2; d_gene: NA; j_gene: TRBJ2-7
CDR3aa: CASTGHRNTEAFF; CDR3nt: TGTGCCAGCACCGGACACAGGAACACTGAAGCTTTCTTT; abundance: NA; v_gene: TRBV6-5; d_gene: NA; j_gene: TRBJ1-1
CDR3aa: CASSPPEGQGEAFF; CDR3nt: TGTGCCAGCAGTCCACCGGAGGGGCAGGGTGAAGCTTTCTTT; abundance: NA; v_gene: TRBV6-6; d_gene: NA; j_gene: TRBJ1-1
CDR3aa: CASSPRGTTDTQYF; CDR3nt: TGTGCCAGCTCCCCCCGGGGGACCACAGATACGCAGTATTTT; abundance: NA; v_gene: TRBV9; d_gene: NA; j_gene: TRBJ2-3
CDR3aa: CASSEQSMGTDTQYF; CDR3nt: TGTGCCAGCAGTGAACAGAGCATGGGCACAGATACGCAGTATTTT; abundance: NA; v_gene: TRBV2; d_gene: NA; j_gene: TRBJ2-3
CDR3aa: CASRSGAHQPQHF; CDR3nt: TGCGCCAGCCGCTCAGGGGCCCATCAGCCCCAGCATTTT; abundance: NA; v_gene: TRBV10-1; d_gene: NA; j_gene: TRBJ1-5
CDR3aa: CASSPREGFQETQYF; CDR3nt: TGTGCCAGCAGCCCAAGGGAGGGATTCCAAGAGACCCAGTACTTC; abundance: NA; v_gene: TRBV7-7; d_gene: TRBD2; j_gene: TRBJ2-5
CDR3aa: CASSPRTQETQYF; CDR3nt: TGTGCCAGCAGTCCCCGGACACAAGAGACCCAGTACTTC; abundance: NA; v_gene: TRBV27; d_gene: NA; j_gene: TRBJ2-5
CDR3aa: CASSLTRGNYGYTF; CDR3nt: TGTGCCAGCAGCTTAACACGGGGGAACTATGGCTACACCTTC; abundance: few; v_gene: TRBV7-9; d_gene: NA; j_gene: TRBJ1-2
CDR3aa: CASSVRTANTEAFF; CDR3nt: TGCGCCAGCAGCGTACGGACAGCGAACACTGAAGCTTTCTTT; abundance: NA; v_gene: TRBV5-1; d_gene: NA; j_gene: TRBJ1-1
CDR3aa: CAISENPGNTIYF; CDR3nt: TGTGCCATCAGTGAGAACCCAGGAAACACCATATATTTT; abundance: NA; v_gene: TRBV10-3; d_gene: NA; j_gene: TRBJ1-3